These 12 T cell receptor beta chains originate from one sample sequenced in a study of T cell responses to AZD1222 COVID-19 vaccine. Assay: immunoSEQ multiplex PCR; the TCRdb copy retains only in-frame clones and omits some. The sample has about 110,000 clones; 89% are singletons. This sample comprised peripheral blood, obtained 28 days after the second AZD1222 dose. The source is an adult who received the AZD1222 COVID-19 vaccine.

This sequence joins TRBV6-5 and TRBJ2-1; TRBD1 is a possible D gene (6 bases). Germline CDR1 and CDR2: MNHEY and SVGAGI. CDR3 size: 11 residues. V lost 8 bases and J lost 10, with 12 bases in between. The CDR3 DNA reads TGTGCCAGCGGCAGGGGCGGCGAGCAGTTCTTC. The encoded protein is CASGRGGEQFF.

The CDR3 spells CASSPREGTNTGELFF. The CDR3, as DNA: TGTGCCAGCTCACCTAGAGAAGGGACGAACACCGGGGAGCTGTTTTTT. This chain joins TRBV18 and TRBJ2-2; no reliable D call. Deletions cut 3 bases from V and 0 bases from J, with 11 bases between. The germline V gene encodes CDR1 KGHSH and CDR2 LQKENI. The CDR3 runs to 16 residues.

The rearrangement uses TRBV29-1 and TRBJ2-1; 10 bases fit TRBD1. V lost 6 bases to trimming and J lost 4 bases; unmatched junction nucleotides: 15. This CDR3 is 17 amino acids long. Germline lookup yields CDR1 SQVTM and CDR2 ANQGSEA. The CDR3 is CSVDLTGGPFLYNEQFF. The CDR3 bases are TGCAGCGTAGACTTGACAGGGGGCCCATTCCTGTACAATGAGCAGTTCTTC.

V is TRBV21-1 and J is TRBJ1-5. TRBV21-1 counts as a pseudogene. This CDR3 comprises 17 residues. The CDR3 bases are TGTGCCAGCAGCAAACGGGGGAGGGTATATAGCAATCAGCCCCAGCATTTT. This translates into CASSKRGRVYSNQPQHF.

The rearrangement links TRBV7-3 to TRBJ2-1; D might be TRBD1 (6 bases). V lost 2 bases and J 10 bases, leaving 12 bases between the germline ends. The CDR3 runs to 13 residues. Germline V gene lookup returns CDR1 SGHTA and CDR2 FQGTGA. Here the CDR3 DNA reads TGTGCCAGCAGCTTATACAGGGTTGGGGAGCAGTTCTTC. It translates to CASSLYRVGEQFF.

The chain links TRBV6-1 to TRBJ1-2; weak D call: TRBD1 (5 bases). CDR3 length: 15 amino acids. Trimming pared 0 bases from V and 4 bases from J, leaving 12 bases between. Germline V gene sequence: CDR1 MNHNS, CDR2 SASEGT. CDR3 region: CASSEAPQGAYGYTF. CDR3 DNA: TGTGCCAGCAGTGAAGCCCCCCAGGGTGCCTATGGCTACACCTTC.

The V and J genes are TRBV6-1 and TRBJ1-1, with D unresolved. This CDR3 contains 14 residues. V dropped 0 bases and J dropped 4 bases, with 9 bases sitting between them. CDR1 and CDR2 from the germline V gene are MNHNS and SASEGT. Here the CDR3 reads CASSEARGSTEAFF. CDR3 DNA: TGTGCCAGCAGTGAAGCGCGGGGATCCACTGAAGCTTTCTTT.

The J gene is TRBJ2-2, the V gene TRBV7-8; TRBD2 might be the D (7 bases). The ends were cut back, 1 base at V and 2 bases at J, with 14 bases in the middle. Germline assignment: CDR1 SGHVS and CDR2 FQNEAQ. This CDR3 contains 17 residues. This CDR3 is CASSLVGGLFNTGELFF. In DNA, the CDR3 is TGTGCCAGCAGCTTAGTGGGGGGGCTATTCAACACCGGGGAGCTGTTTTTT.

In its sample, this clone was seen a few times. V usage is TRBV15 and J usage is TRBJ1-6; D remains ambiguous. The V gene lost 0 bases and the J gene lost 10 bases, with 7 bases spanning the gap. The germline V gene has CDR1 LNHNV and CDR2 YYDKDF (reference sequence). This CDR3 comprises 13 residues. The CDR3 DNA is TGTGCCACCAGCAGAGATAAGAAGTCACCCCTCCACTTT. It specifies CATSRDKKSPLHF.

J is TRBJ2-3 and V is TRBV7-9; TRBD2 aligns across 7 bases. Trimming took 7 bases from V and 0 from J; bases not matched to a gene: 7. Germline V CDR1 and CDR2: SEHNR, FQNEAQ (reference sequence). This CDR3 is built from 15 residues. The CDR3 DNA sequence: TGTGCCAGCACCCCTCAGCGGGGAAGCACAGATACGCAGTATTTT. This sequence encodes CASTPQRGSTDTQYF.

Concerning this clone: At one end, the junction sequence differs from germline, possibly due to a read error. The chain has TRBV6-4 and TRBJ1-5, with a tentative D call TRBD1 (5 bases). The germline V gene has CDR1 MRHNA and CDR2 SNTAGT. There are 17 residues in the CDR3. The CDR3 DNA reads TGTGCCAGGAGTGTGCCCCCTTGGAGCAGGGACAATCAGCCCCAGCATTTT. Translation: CARSVPPWSRDNQPQHF.

The chain uses TRBV28 and TRBJ2-1, with D possibly TRBD1 on 6 matching bases. Trimming took 6 bases from V and 4 from J, leaving 10 bases between them. The CDR3 is 13 residues long. Per the germline V gene, CDR1 is MDHEN and CDR2 is SYDVKM. The CDR3 reads CASSPGQYNEQFF. The CDR3 nucleotides are TGTGCCAGCAGCCCCGGACAGTACAATGAGCAGTTCTTC.